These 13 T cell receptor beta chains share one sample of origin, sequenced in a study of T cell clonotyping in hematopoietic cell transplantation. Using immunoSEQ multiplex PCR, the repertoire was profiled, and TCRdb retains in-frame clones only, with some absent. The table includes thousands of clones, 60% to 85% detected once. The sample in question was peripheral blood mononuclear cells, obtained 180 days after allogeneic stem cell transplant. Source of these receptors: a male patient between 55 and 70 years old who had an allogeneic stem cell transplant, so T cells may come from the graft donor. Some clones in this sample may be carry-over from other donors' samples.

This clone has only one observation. CDR3 protein: CATKGHGYTF. CDR3 coding DNA: TGTGCCACAAAGGGGCATGGCTACACCTTC. The chain carries TRBV19 and TRBJ1-2, with D perhaps matching TRBD1 (5 bases). This CDR3 contains 10 residues. V was clipped by 10 bases and J by 6 bases, with 9 bases between them. Germline CDR1 reads LNHDA; CDR2 reads SQIVND (reference sequence).

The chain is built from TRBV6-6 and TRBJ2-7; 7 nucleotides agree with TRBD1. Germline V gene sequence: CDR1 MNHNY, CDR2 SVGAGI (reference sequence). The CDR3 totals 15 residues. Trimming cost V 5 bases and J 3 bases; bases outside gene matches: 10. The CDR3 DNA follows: TGTGCCAGCAGTCCGAGGGAACAGGGGCTCTACGAGCAGTACTTC. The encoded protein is CASSPREQGLYEQYF.

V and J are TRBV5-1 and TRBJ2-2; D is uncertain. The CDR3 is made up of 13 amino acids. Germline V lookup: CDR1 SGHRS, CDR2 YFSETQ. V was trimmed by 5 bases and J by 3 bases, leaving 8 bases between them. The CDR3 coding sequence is TGCGCCAGCAGACAGACGGACACCGGGGAGCTGTTTTTT. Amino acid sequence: CASRQTDTGELFF.

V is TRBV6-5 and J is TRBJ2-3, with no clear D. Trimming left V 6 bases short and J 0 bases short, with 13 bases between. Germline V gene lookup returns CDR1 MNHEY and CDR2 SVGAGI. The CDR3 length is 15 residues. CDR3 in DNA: TGTGCCAGCAGCCAAAATCTGCCTAGCACAGATACGCAGTATTTT. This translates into CASSQNLPSTDTQYF.

The CDR3 region has the DNA TGTGCCAGCAGCGCTAGGGGTTCTGAAGCTTTCTTT. Its protein is CASSARGSEAFF. The chain employs TRBV2 and TRBJ1-1; TRBD1 might be the D (5 bases). Germline V gene sequence: CDR1 SNHLY, CDR2 FYNNEI. Trimming stripped 6 bases from V and 6 bases from J, with 11 bases between. The length of the CDR3 is 12 residues.

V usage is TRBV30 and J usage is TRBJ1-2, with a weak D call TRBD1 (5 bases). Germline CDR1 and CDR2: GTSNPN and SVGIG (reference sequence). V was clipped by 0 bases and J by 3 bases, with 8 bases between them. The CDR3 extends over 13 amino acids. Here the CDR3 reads CAWSVGRDYGYTF. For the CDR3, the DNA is TGTGCCTGGAGTGTAGGCAGGGACTATGGCTACACCTTC.

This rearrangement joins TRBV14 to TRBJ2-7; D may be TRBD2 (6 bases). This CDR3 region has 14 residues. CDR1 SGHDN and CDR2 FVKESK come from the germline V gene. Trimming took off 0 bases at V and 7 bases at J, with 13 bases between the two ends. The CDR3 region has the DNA TGTGCCAGCAGCCAAGAAGCCACCAGCGGGGAGCAGTACTTC. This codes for CASSQEATSGEQYF.

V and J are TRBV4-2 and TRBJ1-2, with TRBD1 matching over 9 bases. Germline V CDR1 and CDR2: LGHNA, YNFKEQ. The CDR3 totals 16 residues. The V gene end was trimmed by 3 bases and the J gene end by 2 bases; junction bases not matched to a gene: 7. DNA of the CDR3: TGTGCCAGCAGCCATTATGGACAGGGGAACAACTATGGCTACACCTTC. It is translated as CASSHYGQGNNYGYTF.

The CDR3: CASSLDPMTSGPNYEQYF. CDR3 nucleotide sequence: TGTGCCAGCAGCTTAGACCCCATGACTAGCGGGCCTAATTACGAGCAGTACTTC. This chain joins TRBV11-2 and TRBJ2-7, with 10 bases matching TRBD2. Germline V gene sequence: CDR1 SGHAT, CDR2 FQNNGV. The CDR3 loop spans 18 amino acids. The J segment lost 4 bases and the V segment lost 0 bases, leaving 12 bases of the junction unmatched.

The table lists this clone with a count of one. CDR3 bases: TGTGCCAGCAGTTACTGGAATTCAGCCACTGAAGCTTTCTTT. It specifies CASSYWNSATEAFF. The rearrangement joins TRBV6-5 to TRBJ1-1; D is uncertain. The CDR3 has 14 residues. The V gene's germline CDR1 is MNHEY and CDR2 SVGAGI. V gave up 1 base and J gave up 4 bases, with 10 bases separating them.

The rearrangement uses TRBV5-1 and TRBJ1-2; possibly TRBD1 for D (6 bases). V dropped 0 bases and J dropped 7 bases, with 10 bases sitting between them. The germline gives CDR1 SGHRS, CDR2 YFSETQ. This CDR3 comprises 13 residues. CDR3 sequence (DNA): TGCGCCAGCAGCTTGGTGCCAGGGGCTGGCTACACCTTC. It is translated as CASSLVPGAGYTF.

CDR3 amino acids: CASSLGLPGELFF. The DNA of the CDR3 is TGTGCCAGCAGCTTGGGACTGCCCGGGGAGCTGTTTTTT. This chain uses TRBV7-8 with TRBJ2-2; a weak D match, TRBD2 (6 bases). Trimming pared 3 bases from V and 6 bases from J, leaving 8 bases between. This CDR3 region has 13 residues. The germline gives CDR1 SGHVS, CDR2 FQNEAQ.

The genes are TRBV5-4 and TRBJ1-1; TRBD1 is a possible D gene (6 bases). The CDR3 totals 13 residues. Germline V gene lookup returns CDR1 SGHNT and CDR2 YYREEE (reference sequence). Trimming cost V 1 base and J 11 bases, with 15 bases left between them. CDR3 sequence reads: CASSLNYGGAAFF. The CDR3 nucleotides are TGTGCCAGCAGCTTGAATTACGGGGGCGCTGCTTTCTTT.